The clone carrying this TCR beta chain turned up a few times. This entry is derived from a study of cytomegalovirus exposure and HLA in healthy donors. Vbeta (60) and Jbeta (13) primers were used in the PCR. The repertoire was sequenced with immunoSEQ multiplex PCR; TCRdb's copy has only in-frame clones and lacks some. The data show some 150,000 clones, with 80% seen just once and approximately 2.5% held by the top ten. Trimming cost V 1 base and J 2 bases; bases outside gene matches: 13. This CDR3 spans 18 amino acids. The germline CDR1 and CDR2 sequences are SGHNT and YENEEA. The genes are TRBV11-3 and TRBJ2-7, with TRBD1 matching over 8 bases. The source is a man between 50 and 59 years old in good health and CMV-seronegative. The sequenced material came from PBMCs. The CDR3 loop reads CASSLATGRQGAAYEQYF. The CDR3 nucleotides are TGTGCCAGCAGCTTAGCTACCGGGCGGCAGGGGGCCGCCTACGAGCAGTACTTC.